Included here is one T cell receptor beta chain sequence, with context. Its specific antigen is unknown. The record has no base qualities; no much larger clone is one base away. Stable Graves' hyperthyroidism was defined as no progression to ophthalmopathy during 18 months of follow-up. Hyperthyroidism patients were aged 18 to 65 years and newly diagnosed, with disease duration of less than 2 months. Any patient with an uncontrolled infection, another autoimmune disease, pregnancy or lactation was excluded. Diagnoses relied on clinical symptoms, serum thyroxine and TRAb, thyroid ultrasound and orbital computed tomography. Ficoll-Paque density gradient centrifugation was used to isolate PBMCs from approximately 10 ml of fresh peripheral blood. Total RNA was extracted with Trizol reagent, and quality was checked on an Agilent 2100 Bioanalyzer. TCR beta CDR3 regions were amplified from RNA transcripts. For the first round of RT-PCR on the TCR CDR3, the HTBI primer set was used together with the Qiagen OneStep RT-PCR kit. Libraries were constructed in a second round of multiplex PCR, after which size selection and purification were performed. Sequencing of the libraries was done on an Illumina HiSeq2000 using paired-end 100 bp reads. The original methods were these. SOAPnuke was used to process the raw data, removing reads that contained adapters or uncalled bases, had a mean Phred below 15, or lacked an exact match to the constant primer or identifier. High-quality paired reads were merged with COPE v1.2.5, and unique nucleotide sequences were defined as clonotypes. MiTCR v1.1 was used to align the clonotypes against IMGT TRBV, TRBD and TRBJ reference segments. Analysis was restricted to V-J combinations with a frequency above 0.0001, which covered roughly 99% of repertoires. The TCS score was defined as F50 (clonal expansion) divided by E x V (chaos), with BLOSUM62-based TCRdist calculated between CDR3 peptides within each V-J. Welch's t-statistics and random forest reduced some 510 V-J features to 13, which were used in a naive Bayes classifier (R e1071). TCRdb passed the public sequencing reads through fastp at Q25 and MiXCR, retaining productive beta sequences. When rows share a CDR3 protein, they turn into one entry using the most common DNA and genes. The V and J calls here are based on TCRdb, not the publication. Counted in this sample were roughly 300,000 distinct CDR3 sequences; roughly 18% of them appeared once. The ten largest clones capture approximately 54% of the sample.

The sample comes from a study of T cells in Graves' hyperthyroidism and ophthalmopathy (dated by TCRdb to between 2018 and 2020). Broadly, across the study: Peripheral blood samples were taken at the time of initial diagnosis, prior to any treatment. Once sampling was done, hyperthyroidism patients were given methimazole at a starting dose of 30 mg daily, whereas ophthalmopathy patients were given high-dose intravenous methylprednisolone. An independent validation cohort of some 18 hyperthyroidism patients and some 15 patients who later progressed to ophthalmopathy tested prospective prediction of ophthalmopathy. Thyroid tissue and blood T-cell repertoires from six Graves' hyperthyroidism patients were also compared in the study. To identify distinguishing TCR V-J signatures, a discovery cohort of 100 or so patients was used, comprising some 43 with Graves' ophthalmopathy and roughly 60 with stable Graves' hyperthyroidism. The 95 to 100 discovery patients were divided at random into training and test sets in a 7:3 ratio. The paper reports TCR Vbeta CDR3 sequencing of roughly 140 peripheral blood samples: approximately 43 ophthalmopathy, about 75 hyperthyroidism and around 17 progressor patients. Broader findings and caveats from the paper: Most expanded thyroid clonotypes (frequency above 0.001) were also found in blood, which suggests that blood repertoires may mirror thyroid immune responses. In validation, progression to ophthalmopathy was predicted by the model with 70% to 71% sensitivity and 72.22% specificity, a median of about 6.8 months before onset. A model built on a 13 V-J signature distinguished ophthalmopathy from stable hyperthyroidism, reaching approximately 89% sensitivity and about 81% specificity in cross-validation and 80%/75% in testing. Sample size was not statistically predetermined, and investigators were not blinded to group allocation.

Germline trimming amounts to 5 bases on V and 5 bases on J, with 6 as the count of junction bases outside the gene matches. The germline V gene provides CDR1 SGHAT and CDR2 FQNNGV. Including the terminal cysteine and phenylalanine, the CDR3 comprises 15 residues. Kept here is only the CDR3 DNA, which spans 45 bases and is read in frame from base 1. This clonotype originated in a woman aged 50 to 60 with Graves' hyperthyroidism. The receptor chain draws on TRBV11-2 and TRBJ2-5, with 12 bases matching TRBD2. The sequenced material came from blood. The CDR3 is CASSPRTSGEETQYF. At the DNA level, the sequence is TGTGCCAGCAGCCCCCGGACTAGCGGGGAGGAGACCCAGTACTTC. With the rest looked up from the reference TRBV11-2 and TRBJ2-5 genes rather than sequenced, the full variable domain is EAGVAQSPRYKIIEKRQSVAFWCNPISGHATLYWYQQILGQGPKLLIQFQNNGVVDDSQLPKDRFSAERLKGVDSTLKIQPAKLEDSAVYLCASSPRTSGEETQYFGPGTRLLVL.